This T cell receptor beta chain was retrieved from a study of blood T cells in healthy people across ages. Overall study findings and caveats: Researchers judged that diversity estimates from one million T cells fell short of true values.

V dropped 8 bases and J dropped 0 bases, with 26 bases sitting between them. The germline V gene encodes CDR1 MNHNS and CDR2 SASEGT. This CDR3 region has 20 residues. This clonotype was seen more than once but under ten times. Its antigen is not known. Sample-barcoded 5' priming and a J-beta primer mix drove a second PCR of about 7 to 12 cycles. Template switching added a 12-random-nucleotide identifier to every cDNA molecule. TCRdb processed the 5' RACE reads anew with MiXCR; each CDR3 protein has one entry. The sample has roughly 410,000 distinct CDR3 sequences, 50% to 60% seen once. The chain uses TRBV6-1 and TRBJ2-6, with D perhaps TRBD2 (7 bases). The sequencing input was blood. The TCR originated in a man aged 55 to 70 in good health. CDR3 residues: CASQPRLRGGMGSGANVLTF. The DNA for the CDR3 is TGTGCCAGCCAACCAAGACTCAGGGGAGGGATGGGCTCTGGGGCCAACGTCCTGACTTTC.